Described below is a single T cell receptor beta chain sequence and its context. The antigen remains unidentified. Some clones are missing from TCRdb's copy, which holds only in-frame ones; the method was immunoSEQ multiplex PCR. This table has about 300,000 clones, roughly four fifths appearing once. Germline-derived CDR1 and CDR2 are MNHNS and SASEGT. The CDR3 length is 16 residues. The V segment lost 4 bases and the J segment 1 base; nucleotides outside the gene matches: 8. These data belong to a study of cytotoxic CD8 clonotypes in ibrutinib-treated CLL. Notes on the study in general: Sampling of sustained-remission and progressing patients occurred at differing times. Whereas clonality rose at ibrutinib response, it declined toward baseline at progression.

V and J are TRBV6-1 and TRBJ1-1; 8 bases line up with TRBD1. The TCR was taken from a human donor with chronic lymphocytic leukemia. The source material was PBMCs, sampled at disease progression, from a patient treated with ibrutinib. The CDR3 protein is CASSVGGDRWNTEAFF. CDR3 nucleotide sequence: TGTGCCAGCAGTGTTGGGGGGGACAGGTGGAACACTGAAGCTTTCTTT.